The clone carrying this T cell receptor beta chain was seen many times. Its antigen is undetermined. Per sample, roughly 570 ng of bulk tumor genomic DNA was the template used. Taken during surgery, several biopsies per primary tumor were spaced as far apart as possible within the tumor mass. The study cohort was described as untreated, and its members had newly diagnosed non-small cell lung cancer. They went on to have curative surgery. This sample was included in a study of immune heterogeneity within non-small cell lung tumors. General observations from the study: Locally, T-cell clonality showed a moderate but significant correlation with tumor mutational burden measured at the same site (R around 0.35).

V gave up 2 bases and J gave up 6 bases; unmatched junction bases: 8. The CDR3 covers 15 residues. Looked up from germline, CDR1 is SGHAT and CDR2 is FQNNGV. For the TCR beta CDR3, multiplex PCR with 32 V and 13 J primers performed the amplification. Using its own MiXCR run on the multiplex PCR reads, TCRdb lists one record per CDR3 protein. Here the sample spans about 13,000 distinct CDR3 sequences, about 25% being singletons. This TCR came from a man aged 45 to 65 with non-small cell lung cancer. The sample was lung tumor tissue. V gene TRBV11-2 combines with J gene TRBJ2-3, with 7 bases that match TRBD2. CDR3 residues: CASSLKGQGGDTQYF. The CDR3 DNA reads TGTGCCAGCAGCTTAAAAGGCCAGGGAGGGGATACGCAGTATTTT.